This T cell receptor beta chain was obtained from a study of blood T cell repertoires in COVID-19. V gave up 5 bases and J gave up 4 bases; unmatched junction bases: 3. Germline CDR1 and CDR2: LGHNT and FRNRAP. The CDR3 is 14 amino acids. Data came from immunoSEQ multiplex PCR; TCRdb stores just in-frame clones and leaves some out. The sample lists over 150,000 clones, 90% to 95% occurring once. Sample: peripheral blood. This receptor was taken from a man aged 25-40 years with COVID-19, enrolled during active disease. The V and J genes are TRBV12-5 and TRBJ2-2; 8 positions agree with TRBD2. Written as DNA, the CDR3 is TGTGCTAGTGGTAGCGGGGGAAGCACCGGGGAGCTGTTTTTT. Translated: CASGSGGSTGELFF.